The 2 T cell receptor beta chains in this list originate from one sample, sequenced in a study of blood T cell repertoires in COVID-19 (dated by TCRdb to the early 2020s). Library preparation employed the immunoSEQ multiplex PCR assay. Imported from immuneACCESS, the table was reduced by TCRdb to in-frame sequences with V and J called. These copies leave out some clones; in studies compared against another copy, an unresolved V gene accounts for under half, and the cause of the remainder is not known. The sample profile shows 200,000 to 250,000 clones; approximately 80% of them were found once. Around 1.5% of the sample is taken by the ten largest. The sequenced material came from peripheral blood. The receptor source for this set is a woman between 40 and 55 years old who had recovered from COVID-19.

The chain uses TRBV5-5 and TRBJ2-1, with a tentative D call TRBD1 (5 bases). Trimming left V 5 bases short and J 0 bases short, with 15 bases between. Germline V CDR1 and CDR2: SGHKS, YYEKEE (reference sequence). This CDR3 contains 16 residues. The DNA for the CDR3 is TGTGCCAGCAGTCGGACACTCCTAGGCTCCTACAATGAGCAGTTCTTC. Translated: CASSRTLLGSYNEQFF.

V usage is TRBV13 and J usage is TRBJ2-7; TRBD1 might be the D (6 bases). Trimming stripped 5 bases from V and 7 bases from J, with 18 bases between. The CDR3 is 14 amino acids. In germline, CDR1 is PRHDT, CDR2 FYEKMQ (reference sequence). The CDR3, as DNA: TGTGCCAGCAGCCCAGGGGATTTCGCTGGGGAGCAGTACTTC. Its translation: CASSPGDFAGEQYF.